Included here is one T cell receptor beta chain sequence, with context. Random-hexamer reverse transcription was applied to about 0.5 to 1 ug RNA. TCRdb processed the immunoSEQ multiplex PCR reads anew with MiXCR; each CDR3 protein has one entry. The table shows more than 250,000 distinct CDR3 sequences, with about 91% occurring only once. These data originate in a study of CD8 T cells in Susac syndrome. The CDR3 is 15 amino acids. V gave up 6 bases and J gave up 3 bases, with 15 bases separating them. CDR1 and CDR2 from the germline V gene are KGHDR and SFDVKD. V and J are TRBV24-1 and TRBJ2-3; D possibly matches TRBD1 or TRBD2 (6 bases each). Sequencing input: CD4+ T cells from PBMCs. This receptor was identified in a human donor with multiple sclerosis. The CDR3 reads CATSRTEGGTDTQYF. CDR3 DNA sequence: TGTGCCACCAGTCGGACCGAGGGGGGTACAGATACGCAGTATTTT.